This T cell receptor (beta chain) was captured by sequencing in a study of blood T cell repertoires in COVID-19. Whole-study context: Italy, Spain and the United States were the sources of the convalescent and acute COVID-19 samples. In each case, the material was cDNA or gDNA derived from T cells, B-cell-depleted T cells, or PBMCs.

The CDR3 consists of 11 residues. Germline CDR1 is DFQATT and CDR2 is SNEGSKA (reference sequence). With 2 bases removed from V and 5 bases from J, the gap between germline ends came to 6 bases. Of note for this clone: The sample holds other DNA sequences that translate to the same CDR3.

Data came from immunoSEQ multiplex PCR; TCRdb stores just in-frame clones and leaves some out. The repertoire holds 200,000 to 300,000 clones, with around nine tenths as singletons. The specimen was peripheral blood. This receptor was taken from a woman aged 70-85 years with active or convalescent COVID-19. The chain has TRBV20-1 and TRBJ2-5; no reliable D call. This chain's CDR3 is CSARLGETQYF. The CDR3 DNA reads TGCAGTGCTAGACTCGGTGAGACCCAGTACTTC.